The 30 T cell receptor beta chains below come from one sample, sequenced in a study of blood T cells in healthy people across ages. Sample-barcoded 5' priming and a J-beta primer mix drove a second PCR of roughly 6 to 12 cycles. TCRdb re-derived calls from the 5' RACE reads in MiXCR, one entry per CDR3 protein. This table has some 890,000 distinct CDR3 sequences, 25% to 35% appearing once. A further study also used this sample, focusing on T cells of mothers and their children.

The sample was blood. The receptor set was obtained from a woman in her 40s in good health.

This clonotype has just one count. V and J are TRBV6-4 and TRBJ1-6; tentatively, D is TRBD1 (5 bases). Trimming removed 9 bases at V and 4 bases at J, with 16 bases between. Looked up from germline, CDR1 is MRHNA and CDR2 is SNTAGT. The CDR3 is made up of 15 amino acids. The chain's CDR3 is CASPRPGPYNSPLHF. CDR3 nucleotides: TGTGCCAGTCCCCGCCCGGGACCTTATAATTCACCCCTCCACTTT.

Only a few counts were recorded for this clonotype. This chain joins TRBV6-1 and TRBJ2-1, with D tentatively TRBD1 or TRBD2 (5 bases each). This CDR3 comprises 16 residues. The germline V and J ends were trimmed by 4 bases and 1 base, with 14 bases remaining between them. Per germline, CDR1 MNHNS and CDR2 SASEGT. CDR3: CASSVVGRGSYNEQFF. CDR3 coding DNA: TGTGCCAGCAGTGTCGTGGGGCGAGGGTCCTACAATGAGCAGTTCTTC.

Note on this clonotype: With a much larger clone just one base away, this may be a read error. The CDR3 region is CTSSAWDTPYEQYF. Written as DNA, the CDR3 is TGTACCAGCAGCGCATGGGACACCCCCTACGAGCAGTACTTC. The V gene is TRBV9, the J gene TRBJ2-7, with a possible D match to TRBD1 (6 bases). CDR1 is SGDLS and CDR2 is YYNGEE in the germline V gene. This CDR3 has 14 amino acids.

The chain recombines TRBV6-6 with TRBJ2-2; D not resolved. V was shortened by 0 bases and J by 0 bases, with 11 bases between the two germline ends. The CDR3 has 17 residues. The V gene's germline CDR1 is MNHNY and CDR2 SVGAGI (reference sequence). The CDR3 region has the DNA TGTGCCAGCAGTTACTCGATAAAGCGCCCGAACACCGGGGAGCTGTTTTTT. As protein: CASSYSIKRPNTGELFF.

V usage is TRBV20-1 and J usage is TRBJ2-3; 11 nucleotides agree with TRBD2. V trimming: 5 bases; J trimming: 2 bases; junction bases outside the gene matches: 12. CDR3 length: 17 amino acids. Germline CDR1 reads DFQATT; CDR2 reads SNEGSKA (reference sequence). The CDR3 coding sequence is TGCAGTGCTCACCGCGGGGGGACTAGCGGAATCACAGATACGCAGTATTTT. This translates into CSAHRGGTSGITDTQYF.

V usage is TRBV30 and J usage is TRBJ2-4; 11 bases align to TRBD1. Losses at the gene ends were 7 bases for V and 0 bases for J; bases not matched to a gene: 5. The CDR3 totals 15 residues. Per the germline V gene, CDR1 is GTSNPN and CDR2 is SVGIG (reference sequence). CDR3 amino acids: CASGTGGVAKNIQYF. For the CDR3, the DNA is TGTGCCTCCGGGACAGGGGGTGTAGCCAAAAACATTCAGTACTTC.

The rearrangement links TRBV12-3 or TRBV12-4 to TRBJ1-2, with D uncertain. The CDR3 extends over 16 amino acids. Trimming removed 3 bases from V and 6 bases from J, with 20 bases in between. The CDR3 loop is CASSLIGAEPRDGYTF. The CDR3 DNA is TGTGCCAGCAGTTTGATCGGAGCCGAGCCTAGAGATGGCTACACCTTC.

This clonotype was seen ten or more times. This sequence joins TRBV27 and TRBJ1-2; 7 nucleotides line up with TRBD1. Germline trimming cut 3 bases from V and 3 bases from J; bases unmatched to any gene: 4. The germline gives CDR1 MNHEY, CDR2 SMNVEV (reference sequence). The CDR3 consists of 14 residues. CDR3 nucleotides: TGTGCCAGCAGTTTGGACAGGTCTTACTATGGCTACACCTTC. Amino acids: CASSLDRSYYGYTF.

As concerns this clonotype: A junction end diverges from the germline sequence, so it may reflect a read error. The CDR3 protein is CVSSFGSLQETQYF. In nucleotides, the CDR3 is TGTGTCAGCAGTTTTGGCAGCCTTCAAGAGACCCAGTACTTC. The chain is built from TRBV6-5 and TRBJ2-5; no clear D gene. The germline CDR1 and CDR2 sequences are MNHEY and SVGAGI. This CDR3 is built from 14 residues.

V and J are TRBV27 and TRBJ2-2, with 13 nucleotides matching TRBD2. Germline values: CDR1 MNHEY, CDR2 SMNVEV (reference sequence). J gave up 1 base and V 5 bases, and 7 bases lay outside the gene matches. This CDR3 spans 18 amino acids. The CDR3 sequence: CASSPRLAGGWNTGELFF. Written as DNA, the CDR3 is TGTGCCAGCAGTCCAAGACTAGCGGGGGGATGGAACACCGGGGAGCTGTTTTTT.

CDR3 DNA sequence: TGTGCCAGCAGCCCGACAGTTTCAAACACCATATATTTT. This translates into CASSPTVSNTIYF. The rearrangement links TRBV12-3 or TRBV12-4 to TRBJ1-3, with D perhaps TRBD1 (5 bases). V lost 6 bases, J lost 6 bases, and 12 bases lay in between. CDR3 length: 13 amino acids.

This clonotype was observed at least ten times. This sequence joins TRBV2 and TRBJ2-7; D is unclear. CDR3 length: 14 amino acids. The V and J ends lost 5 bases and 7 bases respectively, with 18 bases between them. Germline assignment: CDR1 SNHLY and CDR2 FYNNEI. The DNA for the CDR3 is TGTGCCAGCAGTTCCCTGGGCCGGGTTCAGGAGCAGTACTTC. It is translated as CASSSLGRVQEQYF.

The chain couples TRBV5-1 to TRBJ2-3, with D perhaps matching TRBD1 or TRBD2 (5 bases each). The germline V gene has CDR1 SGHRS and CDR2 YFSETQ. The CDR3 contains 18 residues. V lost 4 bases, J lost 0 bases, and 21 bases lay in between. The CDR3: CASSPAFEGPTSTDTQYF. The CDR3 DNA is TGCGCCAGCAGCCCAGCATTCGAGGGGCCAACTAGCACAGATACGCAGTATTTT. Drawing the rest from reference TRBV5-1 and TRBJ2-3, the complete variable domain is KAGVTQTPRYLIKTRGQQVTLSCSPISGHRSVSWYQQTPGQGLQFLFEYFSETQRNKGNFPGRFSGRQFSNSRSEMNVSTLELGDSALYLCASSPAFEGPTSTDTQYFGPGTRLTVL.

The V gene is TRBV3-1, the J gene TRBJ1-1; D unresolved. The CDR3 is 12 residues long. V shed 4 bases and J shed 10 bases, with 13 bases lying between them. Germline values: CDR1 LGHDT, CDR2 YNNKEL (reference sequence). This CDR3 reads CASSLAGIGAFF. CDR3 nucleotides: TGTGCCAGCAGCCTCGCGGGTATAGGAGCTTTCTTT.

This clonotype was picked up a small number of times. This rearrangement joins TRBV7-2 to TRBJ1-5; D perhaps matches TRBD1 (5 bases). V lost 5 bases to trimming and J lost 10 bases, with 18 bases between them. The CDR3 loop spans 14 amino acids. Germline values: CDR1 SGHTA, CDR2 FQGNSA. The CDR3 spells CASSPGHASRPQHF. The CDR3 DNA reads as TGTGCCAGCAGCCCAGGACATGCCTCGCGCCCCCAGCATTTT.

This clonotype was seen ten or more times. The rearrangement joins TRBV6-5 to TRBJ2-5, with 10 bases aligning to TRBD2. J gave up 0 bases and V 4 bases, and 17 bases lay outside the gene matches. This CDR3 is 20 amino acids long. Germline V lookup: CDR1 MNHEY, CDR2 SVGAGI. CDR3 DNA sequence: TGTGCCAGCAGTTCCGTAGGCAGCGGGGGGGCCTCTCTGTACCAAGAGACCCAGTACTTC. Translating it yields CASSSVGSGGASLYQETQYF.

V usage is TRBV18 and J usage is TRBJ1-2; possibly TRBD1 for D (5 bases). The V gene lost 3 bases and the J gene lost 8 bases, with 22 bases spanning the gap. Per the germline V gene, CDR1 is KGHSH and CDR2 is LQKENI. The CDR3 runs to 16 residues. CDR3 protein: CASSPEAGPGLGGYTF. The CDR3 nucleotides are TGTGCCAGCTCACCGGAAGCAGGGCCGGGTCTGGGGGGCTACACCTTC.

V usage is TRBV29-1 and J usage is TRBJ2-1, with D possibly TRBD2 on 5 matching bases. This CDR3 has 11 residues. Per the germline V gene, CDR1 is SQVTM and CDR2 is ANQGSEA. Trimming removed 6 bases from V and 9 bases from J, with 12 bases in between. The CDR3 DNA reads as TGCAGCGTCAACCGAGGGAGTGAGCAGTTCTTC. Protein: CSVNRGSEQFF.

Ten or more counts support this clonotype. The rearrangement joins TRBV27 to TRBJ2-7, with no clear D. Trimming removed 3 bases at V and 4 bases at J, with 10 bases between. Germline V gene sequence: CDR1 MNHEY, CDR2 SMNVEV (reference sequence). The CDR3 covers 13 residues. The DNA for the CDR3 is TGTGCCAGCAGTTTCAGTAGCAGATACGAGCAGTACTTC. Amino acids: CASSFSSRYEQYF.

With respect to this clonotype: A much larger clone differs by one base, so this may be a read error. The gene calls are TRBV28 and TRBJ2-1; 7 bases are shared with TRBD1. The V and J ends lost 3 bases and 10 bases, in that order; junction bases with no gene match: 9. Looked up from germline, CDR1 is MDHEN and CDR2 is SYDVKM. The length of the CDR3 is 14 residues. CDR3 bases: TGTGCCAGCAGTTTGCCTGGACAGGTCTACGAGCAGTTCTTC. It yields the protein CASSLPGQVYEQFF.

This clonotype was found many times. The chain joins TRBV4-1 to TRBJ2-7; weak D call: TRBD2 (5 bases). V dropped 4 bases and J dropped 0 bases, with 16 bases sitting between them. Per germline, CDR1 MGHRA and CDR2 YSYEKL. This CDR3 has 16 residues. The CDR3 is CASSRLATGSSYEQYF. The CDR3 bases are TGCGCCAGCAGCCGATTAGCGACGGGGAGCTCCTACGAGCAGTACTTC.

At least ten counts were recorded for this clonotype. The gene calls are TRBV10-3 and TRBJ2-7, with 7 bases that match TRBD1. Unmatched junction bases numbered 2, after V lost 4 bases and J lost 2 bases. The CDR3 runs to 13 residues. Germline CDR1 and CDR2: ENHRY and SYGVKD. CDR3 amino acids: CAISGQGPYEQYF. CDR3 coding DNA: TGTGCCATCAGTGGACAGGGTCCCTACGAGCAGTACTTC.

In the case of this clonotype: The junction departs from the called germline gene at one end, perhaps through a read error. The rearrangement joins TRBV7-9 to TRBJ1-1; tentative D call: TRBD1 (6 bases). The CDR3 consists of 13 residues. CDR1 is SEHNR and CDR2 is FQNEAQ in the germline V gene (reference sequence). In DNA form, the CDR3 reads TGTGCCAGCAGCTTAGTGATCCCAGGGGTTGCTTTTTTT. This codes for CASSLVIPGVAFF.

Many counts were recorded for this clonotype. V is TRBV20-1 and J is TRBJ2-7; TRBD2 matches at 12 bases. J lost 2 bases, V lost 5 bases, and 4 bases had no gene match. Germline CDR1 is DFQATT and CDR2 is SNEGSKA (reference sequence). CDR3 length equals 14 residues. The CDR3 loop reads CSASTSGRTYEQYF. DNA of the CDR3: TGCAGTGCTTCGACTAGCGGGAGAACCTACGAGCAGTACTTC.

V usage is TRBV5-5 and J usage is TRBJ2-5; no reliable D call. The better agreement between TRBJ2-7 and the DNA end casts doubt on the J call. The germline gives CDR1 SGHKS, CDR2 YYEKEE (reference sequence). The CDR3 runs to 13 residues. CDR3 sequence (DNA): TGTGCCAGCAGCTTGGGTCTTATGGGCGAGCAGTACTTC. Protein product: CASSLGLMGEQYF.

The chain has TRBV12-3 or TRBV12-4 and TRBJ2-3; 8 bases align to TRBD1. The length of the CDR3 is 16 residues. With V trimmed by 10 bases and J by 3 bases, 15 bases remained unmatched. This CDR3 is CANRQRTGRLTDTQYF. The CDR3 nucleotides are TGTGCCAACAGACAAAGGACAGGGAGACTTACAGATACGCAGTATTTT.

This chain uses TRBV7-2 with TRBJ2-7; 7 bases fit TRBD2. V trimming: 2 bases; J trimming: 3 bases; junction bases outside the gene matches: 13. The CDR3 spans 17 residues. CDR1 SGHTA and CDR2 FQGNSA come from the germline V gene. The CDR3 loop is CASSLFPLAAPNYEQYF. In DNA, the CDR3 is TGTGCCAGCAGCTTATTCCCCCTAGCGGCGCCCAACTACGAGCAGTACTTC.

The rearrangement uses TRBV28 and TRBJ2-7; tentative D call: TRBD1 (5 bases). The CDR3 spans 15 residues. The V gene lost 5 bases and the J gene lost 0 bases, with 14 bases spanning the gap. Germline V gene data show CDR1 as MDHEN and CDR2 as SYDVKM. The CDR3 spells CASSDSFRSSYEQYF. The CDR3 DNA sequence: TGTGCCAGCAGTGACAGCTTTAGGAGCTCCTACGAGCAGTACTTC.

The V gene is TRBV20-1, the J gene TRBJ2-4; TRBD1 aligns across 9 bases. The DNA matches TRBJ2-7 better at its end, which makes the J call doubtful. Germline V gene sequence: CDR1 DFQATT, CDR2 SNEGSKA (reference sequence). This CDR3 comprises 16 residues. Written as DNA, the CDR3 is TGCAGTGCTAGAGGCGATGGACAGGGGAGCTCCTACGAGCAGTACTTC. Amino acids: CSARGDGQGSSYEQYF.

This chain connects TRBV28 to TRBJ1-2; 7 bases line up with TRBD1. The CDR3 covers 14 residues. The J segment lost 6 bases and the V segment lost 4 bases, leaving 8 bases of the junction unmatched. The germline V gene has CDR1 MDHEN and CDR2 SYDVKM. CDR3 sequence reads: CASSSGQPGNGYTF. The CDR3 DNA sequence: TGTGCCAGCAGTTCGGGACAGCCAGGGAATGGCTACACCTTC.